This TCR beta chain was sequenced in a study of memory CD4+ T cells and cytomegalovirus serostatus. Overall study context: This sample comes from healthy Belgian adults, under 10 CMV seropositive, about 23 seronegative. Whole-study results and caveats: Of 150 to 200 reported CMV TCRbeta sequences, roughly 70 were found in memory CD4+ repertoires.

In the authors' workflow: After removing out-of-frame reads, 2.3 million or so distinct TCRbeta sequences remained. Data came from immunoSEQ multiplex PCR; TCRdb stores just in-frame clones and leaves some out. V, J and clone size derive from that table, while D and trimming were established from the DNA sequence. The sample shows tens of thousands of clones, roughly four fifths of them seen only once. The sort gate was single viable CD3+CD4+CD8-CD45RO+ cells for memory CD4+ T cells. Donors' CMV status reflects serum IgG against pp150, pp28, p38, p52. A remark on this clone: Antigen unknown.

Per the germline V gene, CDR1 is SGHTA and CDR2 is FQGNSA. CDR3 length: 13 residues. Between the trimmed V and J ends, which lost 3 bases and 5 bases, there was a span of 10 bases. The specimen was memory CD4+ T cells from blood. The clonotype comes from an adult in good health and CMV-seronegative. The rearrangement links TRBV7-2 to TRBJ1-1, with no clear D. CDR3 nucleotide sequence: TGTGCCAGCAGCTTTGACCGCGGAACTGAAGCTTTCTTT. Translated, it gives CASSFDRGTEAFF.